Given below is one T cell receptor (beta chain) in context. Its antigen is not identified. The data originate from a study of CD8+CD57+ T cells in acquired aplastic anemia. Study-wide context: Mean yield of DNA from sorted CD4+ and CD8+ cells was roughly 3.2 ug. Healthy-donor CD4+ cells averaged approximately 11 million reads.

With 4 bases removed from V and 0 bases from J, the gap between germline ends came to 15 bases. The CDR3 covers 16 residues. The germline V gene encodes CDR1 LGHNA and CDR2 YNFKEQ. Overall study findings and caveats: The number of CD8+ CDR3 sequences shared by patients and controls was under 35. Patients versus controls showed no significant CD8+ Simpson's diversity difference.

Both TCR beta VDJ combination and CDR3 sequence profiling were carried out. Genomic DNA was the template for this profiling. MiXCR, applied by TCRdb to the reads, yields one record per CDR3 protein. The data hold some 410,000 distinct CDR3 sequences, with 65% to 80% observed a single time. The gene calls are TRBV4-2 and TRBJ1-2; D not resolved. The source is a human donor in good health, serving as a control. Sequencing input: sorted CD4+, CD8+, or CD8+CD57+ T cells (not recorded which) from PBMCs. The CDR3, as DNA: TGTGCCAGCAGCCCCCCGGGCCGGAGCGCTAACTATGGCTACACCTTC. This codes for CASSPPGRSANYGYTF.